This T cell receptor (beta chain) was captured in a study of OX40 agonist ivuxolimab in advanced cancers. TCRdb's copy holds only in-frame clones and misses some; the assay was immunoSEQ multiplex PCR. Here the sample spans roughly 70,000 clones, around 89% being singletons. The sequence derives from an adult with an advanced solid tumor such as melanoma, head and neck, liver or kidney cancer. Sequenced material: CD4+ or CD8+ T cells sorted from blood, taken in a trial of the OX40 agonist ivuxolimab.

The CDR3: CAISEHPQGSVYNEQFF. CDR3 DNA: TGTGCCATCAGTGAGCATCCTCAGGGGTCGGTTTACAATGAGCAGTTCTTC. V usage is TRBV10-3 and J usage is TRBJ2-1; perhaps TRBD1 as D (6 bases). Germline loops: CDR1 ENHRY, CDR2 SYGVKD. The germline V and J ends were trimmed by 2 bases and 4 bases, with 18 bases remaining between them. This CDR3 contains 17 residues.